The 25 T cell receptor beta chains below come from one sample, sequenced in a study of CD8 T cells in ankylosing spondylitis. TCRdb passed the 5' RACE reads through MiXCR, listing each CDR3 protein once. The data hold 100,000 or so distinct CDR3 sequences, with approximately 25% observed a single time. Input material: synovial fluid, either unsorted or a sorted T cell fraction (not recorded which). The receptors stem from a male donor with ankylosing spondylitis.

This clonotype was seen only a few times. The chain uses TRBV7-2 and TRBJ2-1; 14 bases line up with TRBD2. Unmatched junction bases numbered 7, after V lost 6 bases and J lost 3 bases. The CDR3 contains 17 residues. CDR1 is SGHTA, CDR2 FQGNSA, per germline. This chain's CDR3 is CASRGGTSGRGYNEQFF. As DNA, the CDR3 is TGTGCCAGCAGAGGCGGGACTAGCGGGAGAGGCTACAATGAGCAGTTCTTC.

This clonotype appeared a few times. The rearrangement links TRBV11-3 to TRBJ2-3, with TRBD2 matching over 7 bases. CDR3 length: 15 residues. Per the germline V gene, CDR1 is SGHNT and CDR2 is YENEEA. Unmatched junction bases numbered 8, after V lost 5 bases and J lost 3 bases. The CDR3 bases are TGTGCCAGCAGCCCCCGGGGAGGGTTAACAGATACGCAGTATTTT. It specifies CASSPRGGLTDTQYF.

This clonotype turned up a few times. V usage is TRBV12-3 or TRBV12-4 and J usage is TRBJ2-1, with D hard to call. The ends were cut back, 5 bases at V and 5 bases at J, with 10 bases in the middle. The CDR3 extends over 13 amino acids. CDR3 residues: CASSPLQNNEQFF. CDR3 DNA sequence: TGTGCCAGCAGTCCACTACAGAACAATGAGCAGTTCTTC.

In its sample, this clonotype was seen many times. The V call is TRBV10-1, the J call TRBJ2-4; 8 bases agree with TRBD1. Germline V CDR1 and CDR2: WNHNN, SYGVQD (reference sequence). This CDR3 contains 14 residues. V was pared by 5 bases and J by 5 bases, with 5 bases of the junction left unmatched. CDR3 sequence: CASSLDRAENIQYF. DNA of the CDR3: TGCGCCAGCAGTCTGGACAGGGCGGAAAACATTCAGTACTTC.

This clonotype has only a few counts. V and J are TRBV5-6 and TRBJ1-2, with D hard to call. Germline lookup yields CDR1 SGHDT and CDR2 YYEEEE. The CDR3 runs 13 residues. V was trimmed by 3 bases and J by 1 base, leaving 7 bases between them. CDR3 residues: CASSYEGNYGYTF. CDR3 DNA sequence: TGTGCCAGCAGCTACGAGGGTAACTATGGCTACACCTTC. The full variable domain, with the rest looked up from reference TRBV5-6 and TRBJ1-2, is DAGVTQSPTHLIKTRGQQVTLRCSPKSGHDTVSWYQQALGQGPQFIFQYYEEEERQRGNFPDRFSGHQFPNYSSELNVNALLLGDSALYLCASSYEGNYGYTFGSGTRLTVV.

V gene TRBV5-1 combines with J gene TRBJ2-1; TRBD2 might be the D (5 bases). Germline V gene data show CDR1 as SGHRS and CDR2 as YFSETQ. Trimming removed 4 bases from V and 9 bases from J, with 11 bases in between. The CDR3 spans 12 residues. The CDR3 coding sequence is TGCGCCAGCAGCATCACTAGTTTTGAGCAGTTCTTC. This codes for CASSITSFEQFF.

V usage is TRBV12-3 or TRBV12-4 and J usage is TRBJ1-2, with D uncertain. This CDR3 region has 12 residues. V was pared by 5 bases and J by 2 bases, with 6 bases between. This CDR3 is CASSRLNYGYTF. CDR3 sequence (DNA): TGTGCCAGCAGTAGGTTAAACTATGGCTACACCTTC.

The V gene is TRBV20-1, the J gene TRBJ1-3; no clear D gene. The germline V and J ends were trimmed by 3 bases and 4 bases, with 1 base remaining between them. The V gene's germline CDR1 is DFQATT and CDR2 SNEGSKA (reference sequence). The CDR3 loop spans 10 amino acids. The CDR3 nucleotides read TGCAGTGCTAGCGGAAACACCATATATTTT. This gives the protein CSASGNTIYF.

V is TRBV15 and J is TRBJ2-1, with 13 bases identical to TRBD2. The CDR3 totals 15 residues. Germline assignment: CDR1 LNHNV and CDR2 YYDKDF (reference sequence). Trimming at V came to 5 bases and at J to 5 bases, leaving 3 bases not matched to a gene. Here the CDR3 reads CATSFGLAGDNEQFF. CDR3 bases: TGTGCCACCAGCTTCGGACTAGCGGGAGACAATGAGCAGTTCTTC.

The V and J genes are TRBV6-5 and TRBJ2-5; 8 bases agree with TRBD2. This CDR3 has 17 amino acids. V dropped 4 bases and J dropped 3; count of bases not matched to a gene: 13. Germline V CDR1 and CDR2: MNHEY, SVGAGI. The CDR3 protein is CASSSRPAAGAKETQYF. CDR3 DNA: TGTGCCAGCAGTTCGCGCCCGGCAGCGGGAGCTAAAGAGACCCAGTACTTC.

This clonotype was observed a handful of times. The gene calls are TRBV5-6 and TRBJ2-2; the D gene is possibly TRBD1 (5 bases). Trimming removed 1 base at V and 2 bases at J, with 12 bases between. CDR3 length: 16 residues. Germline V gives CDR1 SGHDT, CDR2 YYEEEE. CDR3 sequence (DNA): TGTGCCAGCAGCTTGAGGGGCTGGGAAAACACCGGGGAGCTGTTTTTT. It yields the protein CASSLRGWENTGELFF. The entire variable domain, with the rest obtained from reference TRBV5-6 and TRBJ2-2, is as follows: DAGVTQSPTHLIKTRGQQVTLRCSPKSGHDTVSWYQQALGQGPQFIFQYYEEEERQRGNFPDRFSGHQFPNYSSELNVNALLLGDSALYLCASSLRGWENTGELFFGEGSRLTVL.

Ten or more counts support this clonotype. This sequence joins TRBV5-6 and TRBJ2-7; D gene ambiguous. CDR3 length: 14 amino acids. With 2 bases removed from V and 0 bases from J, the gap between germline ends came to 9 bases. The germline gives CDR1 SGHDT, CDR2 YYEEEE. The CDR3 sequence is CASSFGSNSYEQYV. The CDR3 DNA reads TGTGCCAGCAGCTTCGGTTCTAACTCCTACGAGCAGTACGTC.

The table lists this clonotype with a few counts. The J gene is TRBJ1-3, the V gene TRBV12-3 or TRBV12-4; 11 nucleotides line up with TRBD1. Germline trimming cut 7 bases from V and 4 bases from J; bases unmatched to any gene: 6. The CDR3 extends over 15 amino acids. CDR3 in amino acids: CASTRTGGIGNTIYF. CDR3 DNA: TGTGCCAGCACTCGGACAGGGGGCATCGGAAACACCATATATTTT.

This clonotype came up a few times. The chain joins TRBV12-3 or TRBV12-4 to TRBJ1-6; TRBD1 matches 9 bases. The CDR3 runs to 16 residues. J lost 8 bases, V lost 6 bases, and 11 bases had no gene match. CDR3 in amino acids: CASRAGTGSFHSPLHF. CDR3 DNA: TGTGCCAGCAGGGCCGGGACAGGGTCATTTCATTCACCCCTCCACTTT.

This clonotype was seen more than once but under ten times. The chain uses TRBV7-9 and TRBJ2-3, with D perhaps TRBD1 (6 bases). V was shortened by 1 base and J by 6 bases, with 14 bases between the two germline ends. The CDR3 runs to 15 residues. The germline V gene encodes CDR1 SEHNR and CDR2 FQNEAQ (reference sequence). The CDR3 reads CASSLGQGHLDTQYF. DNA for the CDR3: TGTGCCAGCAGCTTAGGGCAGGGGCATTTGGATACGCAGTATTTT.

The rearrangement uses TRBV7-4 and TRBJ2-7; D is unresolved. Germline V gene lookup returns CDR1 SGHVT and CDR2 SQSDAQ. Trimming left V 6 bases short and J 1 base short, with 7 bases between. CDR3 length: 12 residues. The DNA for the CDR3 is TGTGCCAGCAGTTGGGCTTCCTACGAGCAGTACGTC. Translation: CASSWASYEQYV.

This clonotype appeared once. The genes are TRBV7-2 and TRBJ1-5; 9 bases are a match to TRBD1. V trimming: 1 base; J trimming: 7 bases; junction bases outside the gene matches: 8. Germline CDR1 and CDR2: SGHTA and FQGNSA. The CDR3 totals 16 residues. DNA of the CDR3: TGTGCCAGCAGCTTAGAGCTGGGACAGGGTGACCAGCCCCAGCATTTT. This translates into CASSLELGQGDQPQHF.

This clonotype was recorded a few times. This chain links TRBV12-3 or TRBV12-4 with TRBJ1-5; D gene unclear. Trimming shortened V by 6 bases and J by 4 bases, and 13 bases separated the two germline ends. CDR3 length: 14 amino acids. In DNA, the CDR3 is TGTGCCAGCAGCCACCGGGTCCAAAATCAGCCCCAGCATTTT. It yields the protein CASSHRVQNQPQHF.

The gene calls are TRBV15 and TRBJ2-2; no definite D call. The V gene lost 5 bases and the J gene lost 4 bases, with 11 bases spanning the gap. Germline CDR1 reads LNHNV; CDR2 reads YYDKDF (reference sequence). The CDR3 covers 14 residues. CDR3 amino acids: CATSVMVFTGELFF. The CDR3 DNA reads TGTGCCACCAGCGTTATGGTGTTCACCGGGGAGCTGTTTTTT. The whole variable domain, remainder taken from reference TRBV15 and TRBJ2-2, is DAMVIQNPRYQVTQFGKPVTLSCSQTLNHNVMYWYQQKSSQAPKLLFHYYDKDFNNEADTPDNFQSRRPNTSFCFLDIRSPGLGDTAMYLCATSVMVFTGELFFGEGSRLTVL.

The sample holds a few counts of this clonotype. This rearrangement joins TRBV5-1 to TRBJ1-2; D is perhaps TRBD1 (5 bases). Trimming shortened V by 0 bases and J by 6 bases, and 12 bases separated the two germline ends. Germline loops: CDR1 SGHRS, CDR2 YFSETQ. The CDR3 is made up of 14 amino acids. CDR3 in DNA: TGCGCCAGCAGCTTGGCCATGACAGCCGATGGCTACACCTTC. Encoded protein: CASSLAMTADGYTF.

The table lists this clonotype with a few counts. The chain recombines TRBV18 with TRBJ2-3; perhaps TRBD1 as D (5 bases). The germline V gene encodes CDR1 KGHSH and CDR2 LQKENI. The germline V and J ends were trimmed by 2 bases and 3 bases, with 6 bases remaining between them. This CDR3 has 13 residues. CDR3 in amino acids: CASSPSGTDTQYF. Written as DNA, the CDR3 is TGTGCCAGCTCACCATCAGGGACAGATACGCAGTATTTT.

This clonotype was picked up a small number of times. The chain joins TRBV7-2 to TRBJ2-5, with no clear D. This CDR3 has 14 amino acids. Germline V gene data show CDR1 as SGHTA and CDR2 as FQGNSA. V lost 4 bases and J 2 bases, leaving 11 bases between the germline ends. The CDR3 protein is CASSSFLRQETQYF. In DNA form, the CDR3 reads TGTGCCAGCAGCTCCTTCCTGCGGCAAGAGACCCAGTACTTC.

The CDR3 is CSARGRLNTEAFF. CDR3 bases: TGCAGTGCTAGAGGACGGCTGAACACTGAAGCTTTCTTT. V is TRBV20-1 and J is TRBJ1-1; D not resolved. Germline V gene data show CDR1 as DFQATT and CDR2 as SNEGSKA (reference sequence). The CDR3 runs to 13 residues. V lost 1 base to trimming and J lost 0 bases, with 6 bases between them.

V is TRBV12-3 or TRBV12-4 and J is TRBJ1-5; the D gene is possibly TRBD1 (5 bases). Trimming stripped 5 bases from V and 8 bases from J, with 16 bases between. The CDR3 has 14 amino acids. The CDR3: CASSARASGEPQHF. CDR3 DNA: TGTGCCAGCAGTGCCAGGGCCTCGGGGGAGCCCCAGCATTTT.

This chain joins TRBV15 and TRBJ2-1; D uncertain. This CDR3 is built from 14 residues. The germline CDR1 and CDR2 sequences are LNHNV and YYDKDF (reference sequence). Deletions cut 0 bases from V and 13 bases from J, with 16 bases between. CDR3 nucleotides: TGTGCCACCAGCAGAGATCCCCGGACGACGCAACAGTTCTTC. This encodes CATSRDPRTTQQFF.